This paragraph reports one T cell receptor (beta chain). TCRdb's copy holds only in-frame clones and misses some; the assay was immunoSEQ multiplex PCR. Of roughly 100,000 clones listed, about 85% were seen once; the top ten hold 2% to 2.5%. These data are taken from a study of PD-L1 blockade in urothelial cancer. Material: PBMCs, obtained around atezolizumab (anti-PD-L1) treatment. The receptor's source is a middle-aged man with urothelial cancer.

The CDR3 DNA follows: TGTGCCAGCAGCCCCAGGGGCACCGGGGAGCTGTTTTTT. This translates into CASSPRGTGELFF. J is TRBJ2-2 and V is TRBV7-9; tentative D call: TRBD1 (6 bases). Germline V gene sequence: CDR1 SEHNR, CDR2 FQNEAQ (reference sequence). There are 13 residues in the CDR3. V gave up 5 bases and J gave up 4 bases, with 8 bases separating them.